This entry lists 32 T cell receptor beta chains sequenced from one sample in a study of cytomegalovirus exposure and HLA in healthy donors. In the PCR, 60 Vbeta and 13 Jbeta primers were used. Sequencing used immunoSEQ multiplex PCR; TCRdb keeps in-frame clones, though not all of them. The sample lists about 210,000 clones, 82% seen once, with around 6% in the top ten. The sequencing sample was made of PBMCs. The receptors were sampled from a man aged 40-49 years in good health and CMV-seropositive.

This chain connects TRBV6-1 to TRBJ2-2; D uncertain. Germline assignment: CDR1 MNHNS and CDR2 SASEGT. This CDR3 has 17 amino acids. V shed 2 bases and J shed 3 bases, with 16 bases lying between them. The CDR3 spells CASSEKVYAQDTGELFF. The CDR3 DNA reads TGTGCCAGCAGTGAAAAGGTGTATGCTCAGGACACCGGGGAGCTGTTTTTT.

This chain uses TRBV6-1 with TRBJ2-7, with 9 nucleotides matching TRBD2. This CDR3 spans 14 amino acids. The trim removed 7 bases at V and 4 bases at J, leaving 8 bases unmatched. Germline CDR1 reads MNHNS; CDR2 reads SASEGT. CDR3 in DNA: TGTGCCAGCATGGAACCGGGACTAGCTTACGAGCAGTACTTC. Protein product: CASMEPGLAYEQYF.

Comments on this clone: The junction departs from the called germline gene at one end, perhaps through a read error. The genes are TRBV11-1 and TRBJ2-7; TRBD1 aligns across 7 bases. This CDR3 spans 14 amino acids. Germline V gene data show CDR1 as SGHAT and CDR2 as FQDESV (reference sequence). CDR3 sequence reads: CASSVRDSSYKQYF. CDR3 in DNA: TGTGCCAGCAGCGTCCGGGACAGCTCCTACAAGCAGTACTTC. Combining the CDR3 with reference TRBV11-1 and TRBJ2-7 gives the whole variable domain EAEVAQSPRYKITEKSQAVAFWCDPISGHATLYWYRQILGQGPELLVQFQDESVVDDSQLPKDRFSAERLKGVDSTLKIQPAELGDSAMYLCASSVRDSSYKQYFGPGTRLTVT.

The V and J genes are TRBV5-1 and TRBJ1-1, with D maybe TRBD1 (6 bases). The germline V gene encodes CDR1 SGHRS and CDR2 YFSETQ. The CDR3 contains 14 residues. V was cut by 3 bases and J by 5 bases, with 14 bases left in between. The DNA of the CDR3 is TGCGCCAGCAGCTCCATTGGGGGCGGGACTGAAGCTTTCTTT. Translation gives CASSSIGGGTEAFF.

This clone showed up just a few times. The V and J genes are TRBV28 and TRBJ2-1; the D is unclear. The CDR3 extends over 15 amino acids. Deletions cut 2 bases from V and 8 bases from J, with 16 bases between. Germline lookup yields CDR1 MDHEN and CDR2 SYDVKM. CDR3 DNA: TGTGCCAGCAGTTTAGACTCACCTACCTTCGATGAGCAGTTCTTC. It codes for CASSLDSPTFDEQFF. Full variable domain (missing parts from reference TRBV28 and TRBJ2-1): DVKVTQSSRYLVKRTGEKVFLECVQDMDHENMFWYRQDPGLGLRLIYFSYDVKMKEKGDIPEGYSVSREKKERFSLILESASTNQTSMYLCASSLDSPTFDEQFFGPGTRLTVL.

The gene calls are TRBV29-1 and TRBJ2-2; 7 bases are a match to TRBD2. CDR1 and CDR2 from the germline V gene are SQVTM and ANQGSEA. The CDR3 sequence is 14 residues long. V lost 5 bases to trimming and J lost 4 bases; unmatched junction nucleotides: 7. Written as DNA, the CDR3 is TGCAGCGTTCTAGCGGAGAAAAGCACCGGGGAGCTGTTTTTT. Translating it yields CSVLAEKSTGELFF.

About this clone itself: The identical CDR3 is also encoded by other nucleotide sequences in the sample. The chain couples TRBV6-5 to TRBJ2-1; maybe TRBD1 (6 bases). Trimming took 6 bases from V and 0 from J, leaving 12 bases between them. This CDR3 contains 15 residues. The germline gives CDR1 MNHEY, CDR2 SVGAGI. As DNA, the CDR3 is TGTGCCAGCAGCCCAGACAGGAGCTCCTACAATGAGCAGTTCTTC. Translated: CASSPDRSSYNEQFF.

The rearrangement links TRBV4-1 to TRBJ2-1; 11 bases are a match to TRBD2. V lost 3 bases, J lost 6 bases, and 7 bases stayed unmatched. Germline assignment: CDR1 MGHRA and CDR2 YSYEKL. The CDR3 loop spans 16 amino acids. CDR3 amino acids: CASSHYGLAGSNEQFF. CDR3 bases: TGCGCCAGCAGCCATTATGGACTAGCGGGTTCCAATGAGCAGTTCTTC.

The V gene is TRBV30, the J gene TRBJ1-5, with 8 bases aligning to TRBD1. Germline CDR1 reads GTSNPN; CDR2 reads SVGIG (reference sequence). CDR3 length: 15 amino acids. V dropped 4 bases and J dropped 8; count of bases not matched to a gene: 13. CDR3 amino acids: CAWKGQVAPGEPQHF. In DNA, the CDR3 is TGTGCCTGGAAGGGACAGGTGGCTCCCGGCGAGCCCCAGCATTTT.

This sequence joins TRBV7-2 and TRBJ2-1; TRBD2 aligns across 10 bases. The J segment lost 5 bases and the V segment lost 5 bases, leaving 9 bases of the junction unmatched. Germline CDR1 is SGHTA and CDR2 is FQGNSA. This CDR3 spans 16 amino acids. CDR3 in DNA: TGTGCCAGCAGCCTTTGGACTAGCGGTCCGAACAATGAGCAGTTCTTC. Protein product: CASSLWTSGPNNEQFF.

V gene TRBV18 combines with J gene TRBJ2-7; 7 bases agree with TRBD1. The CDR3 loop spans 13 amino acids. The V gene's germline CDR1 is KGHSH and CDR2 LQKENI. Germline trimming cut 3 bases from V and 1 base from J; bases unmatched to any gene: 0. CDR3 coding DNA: TGTGCCAGCTCACCCAGGGGGTCCTACGAGCAGTACGTC. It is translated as CASSPRGSYEQYV.

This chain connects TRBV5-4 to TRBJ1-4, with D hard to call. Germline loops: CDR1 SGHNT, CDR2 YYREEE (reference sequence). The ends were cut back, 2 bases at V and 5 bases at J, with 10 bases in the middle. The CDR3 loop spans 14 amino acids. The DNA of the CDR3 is TGTGCCAGCAGCTTCAGAGGGCAAAATGAAAAACTGTTTTTT. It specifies CASSFRGQNEKLFF.

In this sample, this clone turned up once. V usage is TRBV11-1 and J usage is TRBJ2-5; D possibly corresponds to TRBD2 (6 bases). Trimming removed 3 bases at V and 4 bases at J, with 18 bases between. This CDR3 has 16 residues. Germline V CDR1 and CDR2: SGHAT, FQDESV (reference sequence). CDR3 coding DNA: TGTGCCAGCAGCTTTTTCGCCGGGACTGGGGGAGAGACCCAGTACTTC. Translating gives CASSFFAGTGGETQYF.

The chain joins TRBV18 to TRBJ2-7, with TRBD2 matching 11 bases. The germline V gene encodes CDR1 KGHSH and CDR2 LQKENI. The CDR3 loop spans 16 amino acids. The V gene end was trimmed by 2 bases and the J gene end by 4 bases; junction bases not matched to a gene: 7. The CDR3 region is CASSPSLAGGPYEQYF. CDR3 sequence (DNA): TGTGCCAGCTCACCATCGTTAGCGGGAGGGCCGTACGAGCAGTACTTC.

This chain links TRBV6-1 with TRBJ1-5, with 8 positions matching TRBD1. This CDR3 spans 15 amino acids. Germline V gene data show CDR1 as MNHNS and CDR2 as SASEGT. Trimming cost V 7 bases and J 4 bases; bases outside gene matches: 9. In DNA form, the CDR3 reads TGTGCCAGCACTCCCGGGACAGGAGGAAATCAGCCCCAGCATTTT. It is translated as CASTPGTGGNQPQHF.

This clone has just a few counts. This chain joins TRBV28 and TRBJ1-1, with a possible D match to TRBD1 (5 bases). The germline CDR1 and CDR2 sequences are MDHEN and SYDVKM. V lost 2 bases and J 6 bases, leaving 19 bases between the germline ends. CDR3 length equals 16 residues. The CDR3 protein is CASSLGVAGRTSEAFF. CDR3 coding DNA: TGTGCCAGCAGTTTAGGGGTGGCGGGGCGCACCTCTGAAGCTTTCTTT.

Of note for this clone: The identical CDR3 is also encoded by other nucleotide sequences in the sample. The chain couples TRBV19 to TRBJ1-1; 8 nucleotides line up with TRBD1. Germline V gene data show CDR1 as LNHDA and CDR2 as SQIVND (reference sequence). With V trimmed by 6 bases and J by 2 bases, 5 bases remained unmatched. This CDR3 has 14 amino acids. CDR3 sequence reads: CASRRGQVNTEAFF. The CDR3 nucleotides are TGTGCCAGTAGGAGGGGACAGGTTAACACTGAAGCTTTCTTT.

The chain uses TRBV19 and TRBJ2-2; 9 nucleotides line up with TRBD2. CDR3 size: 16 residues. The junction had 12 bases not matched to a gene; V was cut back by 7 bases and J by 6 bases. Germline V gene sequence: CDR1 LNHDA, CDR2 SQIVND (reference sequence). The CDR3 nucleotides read TGTGCCAGTAAGGAGGGGGGCGGGAGGGCCCCCGGGGAGCTGTTTTTT. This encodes CASKEGGGRAPGELFF. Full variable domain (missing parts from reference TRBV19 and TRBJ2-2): DGGITQSPKYLFRKEGQNVTLSCEQNLNHDAMYWYRQDPGQGLRLIYYSQIVNDFQKGDIAEGYSVSREKKESFPLTVTSAQKNPTAFYLCASKEGGGRAPGELFFGEGSRLTVL.

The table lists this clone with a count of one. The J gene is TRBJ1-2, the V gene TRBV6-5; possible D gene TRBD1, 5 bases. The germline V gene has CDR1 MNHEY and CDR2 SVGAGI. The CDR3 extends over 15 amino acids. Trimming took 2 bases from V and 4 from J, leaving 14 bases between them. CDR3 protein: CASSYRVGGSYGYTF. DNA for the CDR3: TGTGCCAGCAGTTACCGAGTGGGGGGGAGCTATGGCTACACCTTC.

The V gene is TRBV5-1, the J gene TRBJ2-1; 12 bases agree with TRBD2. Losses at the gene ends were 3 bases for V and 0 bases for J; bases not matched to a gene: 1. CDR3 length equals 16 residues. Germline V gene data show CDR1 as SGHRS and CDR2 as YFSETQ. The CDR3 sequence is CASSWTSGNSYNEQFF. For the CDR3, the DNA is TGCGCCAGCAGCTGGACTAGCGGGAACTCCTACAATGAGCAGTTCTTC. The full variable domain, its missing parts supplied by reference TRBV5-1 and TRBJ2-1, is KAGVTQTPRYLIKTRGQQVTLSCSPISGHRSVSWYQQTPGQGLQFLFEYFSETQRNKGNFPGRFSGRQFSNSRSEMNVSTLELGDSALYLCASSWTSGNSYNEQFFGPGTRLTVL.

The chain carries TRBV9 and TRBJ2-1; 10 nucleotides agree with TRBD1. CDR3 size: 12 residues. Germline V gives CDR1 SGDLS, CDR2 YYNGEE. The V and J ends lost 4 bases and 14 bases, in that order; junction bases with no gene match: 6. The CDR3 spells CASSPTGGAEFF. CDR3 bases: TGTGCCAGCAGCCCGACAGGGGGCGCCGAGTTCTTC.

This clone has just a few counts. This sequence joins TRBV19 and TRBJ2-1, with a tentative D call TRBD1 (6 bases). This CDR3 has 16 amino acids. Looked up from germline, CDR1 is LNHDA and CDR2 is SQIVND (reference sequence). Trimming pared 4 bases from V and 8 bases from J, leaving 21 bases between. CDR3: CASSTIGGLVMDEQFF. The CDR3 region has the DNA TGTGCCAGTAGTACCATAGGGGGTCTGGTAATGGATGAGCAGTTCTTC.

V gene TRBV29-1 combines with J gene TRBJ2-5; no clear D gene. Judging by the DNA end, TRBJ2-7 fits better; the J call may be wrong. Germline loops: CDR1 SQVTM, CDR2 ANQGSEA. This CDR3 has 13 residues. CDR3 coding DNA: TGCAGCGTTGAATTGGAGTTAGGCTACGAGCAGTACTTC. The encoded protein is CSVELELGYEQYF.

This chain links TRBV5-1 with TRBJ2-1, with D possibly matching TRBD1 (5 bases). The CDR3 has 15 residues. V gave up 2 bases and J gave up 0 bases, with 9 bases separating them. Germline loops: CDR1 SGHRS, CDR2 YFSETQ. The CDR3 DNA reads TGCGCCAGCAGCTTAGGACACAACTCCTACAATGAGCAGTTCTTC. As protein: CASSLGHNSYNEQFF.

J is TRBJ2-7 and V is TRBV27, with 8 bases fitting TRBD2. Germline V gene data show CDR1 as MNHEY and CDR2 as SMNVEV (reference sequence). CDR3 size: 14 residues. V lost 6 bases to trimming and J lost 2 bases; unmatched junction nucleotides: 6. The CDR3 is CASSNGGAPYEQYF. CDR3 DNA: TGTGCCAGCAGCAACGGGGGGGCTCCCTACGAGCAGTACTTC.

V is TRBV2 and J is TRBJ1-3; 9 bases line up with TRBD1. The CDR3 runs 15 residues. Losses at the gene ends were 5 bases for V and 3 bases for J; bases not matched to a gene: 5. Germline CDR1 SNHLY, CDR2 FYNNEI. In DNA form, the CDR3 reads TGTGCCAGCAGTAGGACAGGGGTTTATGGAAACACCATATATTTT. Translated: CASSRTGVYGNTIYF.

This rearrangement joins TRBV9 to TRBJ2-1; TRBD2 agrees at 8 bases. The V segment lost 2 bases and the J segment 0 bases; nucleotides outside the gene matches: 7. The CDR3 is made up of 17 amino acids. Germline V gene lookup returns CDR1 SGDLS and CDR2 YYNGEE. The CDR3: CASSVSGGSSSYNEQFF. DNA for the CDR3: TGTGCCAGCAGCGTTTCGGGAGGGTCGAGCTCCTACAATGAGCAGTTCTTC.

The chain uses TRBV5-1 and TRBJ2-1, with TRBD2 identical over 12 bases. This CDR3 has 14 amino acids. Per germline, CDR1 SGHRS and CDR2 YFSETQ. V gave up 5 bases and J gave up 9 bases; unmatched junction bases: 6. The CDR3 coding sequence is TGCGCCAGCAGGACTAGCGGGAGTGTAGGTGAGCAGTTCTTC. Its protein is CASRTSGSVGEQFF.

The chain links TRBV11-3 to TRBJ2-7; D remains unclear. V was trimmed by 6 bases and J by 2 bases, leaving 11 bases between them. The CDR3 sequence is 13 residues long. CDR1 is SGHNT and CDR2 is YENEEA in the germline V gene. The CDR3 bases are TGTGCCAGCAGTCGGAGCCCTACCTACGAGCAGTACGTC. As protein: CASSRSPTYEQYV.

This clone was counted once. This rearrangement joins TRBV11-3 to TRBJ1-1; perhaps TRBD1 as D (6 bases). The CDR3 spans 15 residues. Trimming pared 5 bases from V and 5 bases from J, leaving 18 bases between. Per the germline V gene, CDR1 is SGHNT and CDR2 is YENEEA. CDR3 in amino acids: CASSIWGGGETEAFF. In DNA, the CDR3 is TGTGCCAGCAGCATTTGGGGAGGGGGGGAGACTGAAGCTTTCTTT.

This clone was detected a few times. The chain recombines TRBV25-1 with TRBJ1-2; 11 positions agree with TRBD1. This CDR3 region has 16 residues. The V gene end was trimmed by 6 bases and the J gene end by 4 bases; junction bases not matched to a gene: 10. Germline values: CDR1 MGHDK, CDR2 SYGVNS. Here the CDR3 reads CASSPASGTGGYGYTF. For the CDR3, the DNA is TGTGCCAGCAGCCCAGCTTCCGGGACAGGGGGCTATGGCTACACCTTC.

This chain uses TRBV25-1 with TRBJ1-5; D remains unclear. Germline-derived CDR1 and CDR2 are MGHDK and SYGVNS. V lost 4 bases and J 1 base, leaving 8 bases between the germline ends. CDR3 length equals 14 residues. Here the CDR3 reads CASSVPGSNQPQHF. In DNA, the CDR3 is TGTGCCAGCAGTGTCCCGGGGAGCAATCAGCCCCAGCATTTT.